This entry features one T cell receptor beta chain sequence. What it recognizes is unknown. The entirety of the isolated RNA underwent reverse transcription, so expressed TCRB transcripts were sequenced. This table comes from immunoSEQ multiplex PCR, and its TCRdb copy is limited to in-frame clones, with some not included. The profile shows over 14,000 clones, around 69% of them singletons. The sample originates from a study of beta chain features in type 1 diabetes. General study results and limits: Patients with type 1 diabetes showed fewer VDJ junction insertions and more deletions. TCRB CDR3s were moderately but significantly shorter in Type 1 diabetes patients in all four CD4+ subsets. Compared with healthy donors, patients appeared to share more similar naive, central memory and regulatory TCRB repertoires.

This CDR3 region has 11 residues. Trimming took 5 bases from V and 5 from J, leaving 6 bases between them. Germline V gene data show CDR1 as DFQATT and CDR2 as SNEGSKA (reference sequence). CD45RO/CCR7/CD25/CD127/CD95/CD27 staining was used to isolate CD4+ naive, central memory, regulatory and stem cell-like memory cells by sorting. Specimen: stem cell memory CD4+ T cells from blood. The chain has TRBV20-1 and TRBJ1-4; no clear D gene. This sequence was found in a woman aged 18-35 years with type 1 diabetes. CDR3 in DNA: TGCAGTGCTGCCCAGAATGAAAAACTGTTTTTT. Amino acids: CSAAQNEKLFF.